This passage covers 23 T cell receptor beta chains from one sample sequenced in a study of shared clonotypes between healthy human individuals. This table comes from immunoSEQ multiplex PCR, and its TCRdb copy is limited to in-frame clones, with some not included. Counted here are 2,500,000 or so clones, roughly 93% occurring once; the ten biggest clones make up about 0.38%. Sequenced input: naive CD4+ T cells from PBMCs. Sample subset: CD45RA+ positively selected. The receptor source for this set is a man between 18 and 29 years old in good health. Some clones in this sample may be carry-over from other donors' samples.

V gene TRBV4-2 combines with J gene TRBJ1-4; D is undetermined. Germline CDR1 reads LGHNA; CDR2 reads YNFKEQ. The CDR3 is 13 residues long. Trimming cost V 0 bases and J 6 bases, with 5 bases left between them. The CDR3: CASSQEPYEKLFF. Here the CDR3 DNA reads TGTGCCAGCAGCCAAGAACCCTATGAAAAACTGTTTTTT.

The chain recombines TRBV28 with TRBJ2-5; weak D call: TRBD1 (7 bases). The CDR3 sequence is 22 residues long. Germline V gives CDR1 MDHEN, CDR2 SYDVKM. The V end lost 7 bases, the J end lost 9 bases, and 45 bases lay between the germline ends. The CDR3 sequence: CASTPDRVETRGPHPTARAQYF. The CDR3 region has the DNA TGTGCCAGCACCCCCGACAGGGTCGAGACTAGAGGCCCCCACCCCACGGCGAGGGCCCAGTACTTC.

This clone was recorded once. V usage is TRBV21-1 and J usage is TRBJ2-7; the D segment call TRBD1 is taken from the table without a DNA check. TRBV21-1 is annotated as a pseudogene. The CDR3 is 16 amino acids. The CDR3: CASSTSPARGHYEQYF. The CDR3, as DNA: TGTGCCAGCAGCACATCCCCGGCCAGGGGTCACTACGAGCAGTACTTC.

This chain uses TRBV4-2 with TRBJ1-5, with no clear D. Trimming left V 0 bases short and J 3 bases short, with 6 bases between. Germline CDR1 reads LGHNA; CDR2 reads YNFKEQ. The CDR3 covers 14 residues. CDR3 amino acids: CASSQEVFNQPQHF. CDR3 in DNA: TGTGCCAGCAGCCAAGAGGTCTTCAATCAGCCCCAGCATTTT.

The V gene is TRBV27, the J gene TRBJ2-7; tentative D call: TRBD2 (5 bases). The CDR3 is 15 residues long. The V end lost 3 bases, the J end lost 5 bases, and 17 bases lay between the germline ends. Germline lookup yields CDR1 MNHEY and CDR2 SMNVEV (reference sequence). CDR3 protein: CASSFQDGLMNEQYF. For the CDR3, the DNA is TGTGCCAGCAGTTTCCAAGATGGACTGATGAACGAGCAGTACTTC.

As concerns this clone: Other DNA sequences within the sample encode an identical CDR3. The chain couples TRBV5-1 to TRBJ2-3; D tentatively fits TRBD1 or TRBD2 (5 bases each). CDR1 and CDR2 from the germline V gene are SGHRS and YFSETQ. The CDR3 has 15 residues. V lost 2 bases and J lost 0, with 10 bases in between. In nucleotides, the CDR3 is TGCGCCAGCAGCTTAGGGACCCTAAGCACAGATACGCAGTATTTT. Its protein is CASSLGTLSTDTQYF.

The chain is built from TRBV15 and TRBJ2-7; 11 bases fit TRBD1. Germline V CDR1 and CDR2: LNHNV, YYDKDF (reference sequence). V dropped 4 bases and J dropped 5; count of bases not matched to a gene: 13. There are 17 residues in the CDR3. CDR3 loop: CATSTAPGTGGGDEQYF. For the CDR3, the DNA is TGTGCCACCAGCACAGCCCCCGGGACAGGGGGTGGGGACGAGCAGTACTTC.

This clone was found once. In DNA form, the CDR3 reads TGTGCCAGCACAAACTCCAGGAGCTCTGGGGCCAACGTCCTGACTTTC. Its translation is CASTNSRSSGANVLTF. The chain has TRBV27 and TRBJ2-6, with D uncertain. Trimming left V 7 bases short and J 0 bases short, with 13 bases between. The CDR3 consists of 16 residues. The germline gives CDR1 MNHEY, CDR2 SMNVEV (reference sequence). The variable domain in full, completed from reference TRBV27 and TRBJ2-6, reads EAQVTQNPRYLITVTGKKLTVTCSQNMNHEYMSWYRQDPGLGLRQIYYSMNVEVTDKGDVPEGYKVSRKEKRNFPLILESPSPNQTSLYFCASTNSRSSGANVLTFGAGSRLTVL.

The chain joins TRBV2 to TRBJ1-6, with no clear D. Germline V gene sequence: CDR1 SNHLY, CDR2 FYNNEI. This CDR3 spans 14 amino acids. Deletions cut 3 bases from V and 9 bases from J, with 12 bases between. CDR3 bases: TGTGCCAGCAGTGACAGGATAATGGCTTCACCCCTCCACTTT. Its protein is CASSDRIMASPLHF. The full variable domain, completed using reference TRBV2 and TRBJ1-6, is EPEVTQTPSHQVTQMGQEVILRCVPISNHLYFYWYRQILGQKVEFLVSFYNNEISEKSEIFDDQFSVERPDGSNFTLKIRSTKLEDSAMYFCASSDRIMASPLHFGNGTRLTVT.

This chain joins TRBV28 and TRBJ2-5; possibly TRBD1 or TRBD2 for D (6 bases each). V gave up 10 bases and J gave up 5 bases, with 8 bases separating them. Germline CDR1 is MDHEN and CDR2 is SYDVKM. This CDR3 has 10 amino acids. The CDR3 DNA is TGTGCCACGGGGGCGGAGACCCAGTACTTC. This sequence encodes CATGAETQYF. Complete variable domain (other parts from reference TRBV28 and TRBJ2-5): DVKVTQSSRYLVKRTGEKVFLECVQDMDHENMFWYRQDPGLGLRLIYFSYDVKMKEKGDIPEGYSVSREKKERFSLILESASTNQTSMYLCATGAETQYFGPGTRLLVL.

The chain links TRBV27 to TRBJ1-2; D gene ambiguous. This CDR3 has 16 residues. Germline CDR1 MNHEY, CDR2 SMNVEV (reference sequence). V was cut by 5 bases and J by 3 bases, with 19 bases left in between. CDR3 DNA: TGTGCCAGCAGTCCCTCCGTAGGGTTTATTCACTATGGCTACACCTTC. It yields the protein CASSPSVGFIHYGYTF.

This rearrangement joins TRBV5-6 to TRBJ2-7; D is perhaps TRBD1 (5 bases). Germline V gives CDR1 SGHDT, CDR2 YYEEEE. The V gene lost 1 base and the J gene lost 3 bases, with 20 bases spanning the gap. This CDR3 comprises 17 residues. The CDR3 nucleotides read TGTGCCAGCAGCTTGACACCAAAAATGGGGCAGGGCTACGAGCAGTACTTC. It encodes CASSLTPKMGQGYEQYF.

The chain recombines TRBV6-5 with TRBJ2-3; 10 nucleotides line up with TRBD1. The CDR3 length is 15 residues. Germline-derived CDR1 and CDR2 are MNHEY and SVGAGI. The ends lost 6 bases at V and 6 bases at J; junction bases unmatched: 9. The CDR3 protein is CASSRGTGAPDTQYF. The CDR3 nucleotides are TGTGCCAGCAGCCGGGGGACAGGGGCCCCGGATACGCAGTATTTT.

This clone appeared once. This chain uses TRBV19 with TRBJ1-3; a weak D match, TRBD1 (5 bases). The CDR3 is 14 residues long. V was trimmed by 8 bases and J by 3 bases, leaving 14 bases between them. In germline, CDR1 is LNHDA, CDR2 SQIVND (reference sequence). CDR3 sequence: CASSRGDIGNTIYF. For the CDR3, the DNA is TGTGCCAGTTCGCGAGGGGATATTGGAAACACCATATATTTT.

The CDR3 sequence is CASSLRGGIQETQYF. The CDR3 DNA sequence: TGTGCCAGCAGCCTACGTGGGGGGATACAAGAGACCCAGTACTTC. The chain employs TRBV28 and TRBJ2-5; D may be TRBD2 (6 bases). The CDR3 consists of 15 residues. Germline loops: CDR1 MDHEN, CDR2 SYDVKM. The V end was cut by 6 bases, the J end by 2 bases, with 16 bases between.

V usage is TRBV5-1 and J usage is TRBJ1-4; tentatively, D is TRBD1 (6 bases). The CDR3 covers 14 residues. Germline V lookup: CDR1 SGHRS, CDR2 YFSETQ. Trimming pared 4 bases from V and 6 bases from J, leaving 13 bases between. This chain's CDR3 is CASSGGGADEKLFF. The DNA of the CDR3 is TGCGCCAGCAGCGGTGGGGGCGCGGATGAAAAACTGTTTTTT.

The rearrangement links TRBV9 to TRBJ2-5; 9 nucleotides line up with TRBD2. The trim removed 0 bases at V and 5 bases at J, leaving 8 bases unmatched. CDR1 is SGDLS and CDR2 is YYNGEE in the germline V gene. CDR3 length equals 16 residues. As DNA, the CDR3 is TGTGCCAGCAGCGTAGGGACTAGCGCGGGCCGGGAGACCCAGTACTTC. This codes for CASSVGTSAGRETQYF.

The chain couples TRBV2 to TRBJ2-5; a possible D gene is TRBD2 (5 bases). Germline CDR1 reads SNHLY; CDR2 reads FYNNEI. This CDR3 is built from 15 residues. Trimming stripped 8 bases from V and 5 bases from J, with 21 bases between. The CDR3 sequence is CASPPMEERAETQYF. CDR3 nucleotide sequence: TGTGCCAGCCCTCCCATGGAGGAGCGTGCCGAGACCCAGTACTTC.

The CDR3 sequence: CASSQDRGQEYQPQHF. CDR3 DNA: TGCGCCAGCAGCCAAGATAGGGGACAGGAATATCAGCCCCAGCATTTT. V is TRBV4-1 and J is TRBJ1-5; TRBD1 aligns across 8 bases. J lost 5 bases, V lost 0 bases, and 6 bases had no gene match. Looked up from germline, CDR1 is MGHRA and CDR2 is YSYEKL. This CDR3 comprises 16 residues.

The rearrangement joins TRBV5-5 to TRBJ1-1; D is uncertain. This CDR3 has 13 residues. With 1 base removed from V and 10 bases from J, the gap between germline ends came to 14 bases. The V gene's germline CDR1 is SGHKS and CDR2 YYEKEE (reference sequence). The CDR3 nucleotides read TGTGCCAGCAGCTTGTCTAGTGGAGCACGAGCTTTCTTT. The encoded protein is CASSLSSGARAFF. Full variable domain (remainder filled in from reference TRBV5-5 and TRBJ1-1): DAGVTQSPTHLIKTRGQQVTLRCSPISGHKSVSWYQQVLGQGPQFIFQYYEKEERGRGNFPDRFSARQFPNYSSELNVNALLLGDSALYLCASSLSSGARAFFGQGTRLTVV.

V is TRBV6-5 and J is TRBJ2-1, with TRBD2 as a possible D gene (6 bases). The V and J ends lost 0 bases and 6 bases respectively, with 9 bases between them. CDR3 size: 14 residues. Germline-derived CDR1 and CDR2 are MNHEY and SVGAGI. The chain's CDR3 is CASSYSGGANEQFF. The CDR3, as DNA: TGTGCCAGCAGTTACTCGGGCGGGGCCAATGAGCAGTTCTTC.

The chain links TRBV5-1 to TRBJ2-2, with D perhaps given as TRBD1 or TRBD2 (5 bases each). Between the trimmed V and J ends, which lost 4 bases and 8 bases, there was a span of 12 bases. The CDR3 covers 13 residues. CDR1 is SGHRS and CDR2 is YFSETQ in the germline V gene. The CDR3 DNA reads TGCGCCAGCAGCCCGAGGGGACGGGGGGAGCTGTTTTTT. It translates to CASSPRGRGELFF.

Note on this clone: Other DNA variants within this sample encode the same CDR3. This rearrangement joins TRBV5-1 to TRBJ1-1; no clear D. Trimming cost V 4 bases and J 3 bases, with 10 bases left between them. Germline V gene sequence: CDR1 SGHRS, CDR2 YFSETQ. This CDR3 contains 13 residues. CDR3 nucleotide sequence: TGCGCCAGCAGCCCCGGACGCGACACTGAAGCTTTCTTT. Protein: CASSPGRDTEAFF.